A selection of T cell receptor beta chains follows, all from one sample in a study of control samples from healthy donors and cancer patients. Profiling relied on immunoSEQ multiplex PCR, and the TCRdb table lists in-frame clones only, not all of them. The sample lists some 70,000 clones, over 80% occurring once. Sequencing used blood. The source is a man aged 55 to 70 in good health. Both conserved end residues are part of each CDR3. D genes are given only for firm matches. Only part of the rows carry a size: once, few, many, or a class if the clone is expanded.

d_call j_call v_call clone_size cdr3_nt cdr3_aa
TRBD1 TRBJ1-1 TRBV5-1 - TGCGCCAGCAGCTTGGCTCTGACAGGGGGCAACACTGAAGCTTTCTTT CASSLALTGGNTEAFF
TRBD1 TRBJ1-5 TRBV27 - TGTGCCACAGCGTCCTTGACAGGGTGGGGCAGCAATCAGCCCCAGCATTTT CATASLTGWGSNQPQHF
TRBD1 TRBJ2-2 TRBV6-2/TRBV6-3 - TGTGCCAGCAGTTTCGCAGGGGGCGCGACCGGGGAGCTGTTTTTT CASSFAGGATGELFF
TRBD1 TRBJ1-2 TRBV9 - TGTGCCAGCAGCGTAGCTACAGGGGGTGGCTACACCTTC CASSVATGGGYTF
- TRBJ2-5 TRBV9 - TGTGCCAGCAGCGTAAGGGGCGGTGGGGAGACCCAGTACTTC CASSVRGGGETQYF
TRBD1 TRBJ2-6 TRBV11-2 - TGTGCCAGCAGCTCCGTGGACAGGGGTTCATTTGGGGCCAACGTCCTGACTTTC CASSSVDRGSFGANVLTF
TRBD2 TRBJ2-7 TRBV5-1 - TGCGCCAGCAGCGGGGGGGCGGGAGGGAACTACGAGCAGTACTTC CASSGGAGGNYEQYF
TRBD2 TRBJ2-7 TRBV28 - TGTGCCAGCAGTTTGTATTATGAAAAAGGGACTAGCGGGGGACGATTAAACCCCTACGAGCAGTACTTC CASSLYYEKGTSGGRLNPYEQYF
TRBD2 TRBJ2-7 TRBV5-1 - TGCGCCAGCAGCTTGGAAGGGACTAGCGGGGCGGGCGAGCAGTACTTC CASSLEGTSGAGEQYF
- TRBJ1-1 TRBV10-3 - TGTGCCATCAGAATGAACACTGAAGCTTTCTTT CAIRMNTEAFF
TRBD2 TRBJ2-1 TRBV7-2 - TGTGCCAGCAGCGTCTCCCGGACTAGCGGAATCAATGAGCAGTTCTTC CASSVSRTSGINEQFF
- TRBJ2-7 TRBV2 - TGTGCCAGCAGTGGACAGGTAGGGGCCTACGAGCAGTACTTC CASSGQVGAYEQYF
TRBD1 TRBJ2-7 TRBV27 - TGTGCCAGCAGTCAGATGCAGGGGGTCTCCTACGAGCAGTACTTC CASSQMQGVSYEQYF
TRBD2 TRBJ2-7 TRBV19 - TGTGCCAGTAGTAAGACCCCCGGGACTAGCCGCCACGAGCAGTACTTC CASSKTPGTSRHEQYF
- TRBJ1-1 TRBV28 once TGTGCCAGCAGTTTACCTGGGGAGGGGAACACTGAAGCTTTCTTT CASSLPGEGNTEAFF
TRBD2 TRBJ2-3 TRBV30 - TGTGCCTGGAGTCCAGATAGCGGGAGCACAGATACGCAGTATTTT CAWSPDSGSTDTQYF
- TRBJ1-3 TRBV6-5 - TGTGCCAGCAGAAGGGCTGGAGACTCTGGAAACACCATATATTTT CASRRAGDSGNTIYF
- TRBJ2-3 TRBV28 - TGTGCCAGCAGTTTTGAGTTCGCCAAAAGTAGCACAGATACGCAGTATTTT CASSFEFAKSSTDTQYF
TRBD2 TRBJ2-1 TRBV3-1/TRBV3-2 - TGTGCCAGCAGCCAACCAGGACTAGCGGGGTCCTCCTACAATGAGCAGTTCTTC CASSQPGLAGSSYNEQFF
- TRBJ2-1 TRBV28 - TGTGCCAGCAGTTTATGGAAGAAAACAGGGAACCGGGGCAATGAGCAGTTCTTC CASSLWKKTGNRGNEQFF
TRBD1 TRBJ1-5 TRBV28 - TGTGCCAGCAGTTTGTTTTGGACAGGGAAGGGGAGCAATCAGCCCCAGCATTTT CASSLFWTGKGSNQPQHF
- TRBJ1-3 TRBV30 - TGTGCCTGGAGTGTAAGAGGGGACGGAAACACCATATATTTT CAWSVRGDGNTIYF
TRBD2 TRBJ2-7 TRBV9 - TGTGCCAGCAGCGGACTAGCGGCCTCCTACGAGCAGTACTTC CASSGLAASYEQYF
- TRBJ2-1 TRBV4-3 few TGCGCCAGCAGCCAAGAGGTAGCCCCGAGCTCCTACAATGAGCAGTTCTTC CASSQEVAPSSYNEQFF
TRBD2 TRBJ2-1 TRBV11-2 - TGTGCCAGCAGAAAGACTAGCGGGAGTCCCAATGAGCAGTTCTTC CASRKTSGSPNEQFF
- TRBJ2-7 TRBV7-3 once TGTGCCAGCAGCCCAAACTCTAGGTCCTACGAGCAGTACTTC CASSPNSRSYEQYF
- TRBJ1-1 TRBV19 - TGTGCCAGTAGTGATAGAAACACTGAAGCTTTCTTT CASSDRNTEAFF
- TRBJ1-2 TRBV5-4 - TGTGCCAGCAGCCGTAATGTGGGGAATTATGGCTACACCTTC CASSRNVGNYGYTF
- TRBJ1-1 TRBV18 - TGTGCCAGCTCACCAAGGGGTCAGATGGATAGAGTTGAAGCTTTCTTT CASSPRGQMDRVEAFF
- TRBJ2-1 TRBV12-3/TRBV12-4 - TGTGCCAGCAGTTTCTTTCAGGGCAATGAGCAGTTCTTC CASSFFQGNEQFF
- TRBJ1-2 TRBV5-6 - TGTGCCAGCAGCTTTAGTCAGGGTGCGTCTGGCTACACCTTC CASSFSQGASGYTF